The T cell receptor beta chain described here comes from a study of blood T cell repertoires in COVID-19. The V end was cut by 6 bases, the J end by 0 bases, with 6 bases between. The CDR3 is made up of 13 amino acids. In the study's own analysis: Reference gene primers were amplified, and this amplification served to estimate nucleated cell counts. Produced via immunoSEQ multiplex PCR; TCRdb's table is partial and in-frame only. V, J and clone size reflect that table, while D and trimming were determined from the DNA. The sample yields a few hundred thousand clones, roughly four fifths seen once. The clonotype comes from a woman aged 18 to 35 with acute or convalescent COVID-19. The sample taken for sequencing was peripheral blood. V gene TRBV12-3 or TRBV12-4 combines with J gene TRBJ1-3, with no clear D. This chain's CDR3 is CASSPGSGNTIYF. In DNA form, the CDR3 reads TGTGCCAGCAGCCCCGGCTCTGGAAACACCATATATTTT.